What follows are 32 T cell receptor beta chains derived from one specimen sequenced in a study of T cell repertoires in cytomegalovirus infection. These receptors lack a known antigen. TCRdb independently ran MiXCR on the reads; one entry per CDR3 protein. The sample includes about 920,000 distinct CDR3 sequences, roughly 31% seen only once; the top ten take over 11%. The material sequenced was cultured CD8+ T cells from PBMCs, taken from culture after CMV antigen stimulation. These receptors were taken from a human donor in good health (CMV status not recorded). Some clones in this sample may be carry-over from other donors' samples.

This chain uses TRBV7-9 with TRBJ2-7, with D unresolved. With 5 bases removed from V and 6 bases from J, the gap between germline ends came to 11 bases. Germline V gives CDR1 SEHNR, CDR2 FQNEAQ (reference sequence). CDR3 length equals 12 residues. For the CDR3, the DNA is TGTGCCAGCAGCCCTCTACCGAGCGAGCAGTACTTC. Its translation is CASSPLPSEQYF. Filled out from reference TRBV7-9 and TRBJ2-7, the complete variable domain reads DTGVSQNPRHKITKRGQNVTFRCDPISEHNRLYWYRQTLGQGPEFLTYFQNEAQLEKSRLLSDRFSAERPKGSFSTLEIQRTEQGDSAMYLCASSPLPSEQYFGPGTRLTVT.

This clonotype was counted once. This CDR3 is CASKRLAGGTDTQYF. DNA for the CDR3: TGTGCCAGCAAGAGGCTAGCGGGGGGCACAGATACGCAGTATTTT. The chain carries TRBV6-5 and TRBJ2-3, with 10 bases identical to TRBD2. CDR1 and CDR2 (germline): MNHEY, SVGAGI. The V segment lost 7 bases and the J segment 1 base; nucleotides outside the gene matches: 5. The CDR3 extends over 15 amino acids.

This clonotype has only a few counts. This chain connects TRBV12-3 or TRBV12-4 to TRBJ2-1; D may match TRBD1 or TRBD2 (5 bases each). V was shortened by 4 bases and J by 12 bases, with 16 bases between the two germline ends. This CDR3 has 13 residues. The chain's CDR3 is CASSSAGMRGQFF. The CDR3 DNA follows: TGTGCCAGCAGTTCCGCCGGAATGAGGGGGCAGTTCTTC.

This clonotype came up many times. The chain employs TRBV7-8 and TRBJ2-5; D gene uncertain. V was cut by 1 base and J by 5 bases, with 11 bases left in between. The CDR3 sequence is 14 residues long. CDR1 and CDR2 (germline): SGHVS, FQNEAQ. Here the CDR3 DNA reads TGTGCCAGCAGCTTAGAGGGATCCAAGGAGACCCAGTACTTC. It codes for CASSLEGSKETQYF. Drawing the rest from reference TRBV7-8 and TRBJ2-5, the complete variable domain is GAGVSQSPRYKVAKRGQDVALRCDPISGHVSLFWYQQALGQGPEFLTYFQNEAQLDKSGLPSDRFFAERPEGSVSTLKIQRTQQEDSAVYLCASSLEGSKETQYFGPGTRLLVL.

With respect to this clonotype: This may stem from a read error, because a much larger clone lies one nucleotide away. V and J are TRBV7-8 and TRBJ2-7, with TRBD2 identical over 10 bases. The V gene's germline CDR1 is SGHVS and CDR2 FQNEAQ. The CDR3 loop spans 15 amino acids. CDR3 protein: CVSSRGTSASYEQYV. The CDR3 coding sequence is TGTGTCAGCAGCCGTGGGACTAGCGCCTCCTACGAGCAGTACGTC.

The gene calls are TRBV10-3 and TRBJ1-1, with D perhaps matching TRBD1 (6 bases). The CDR3 covers 14 residues. Trimming cost V 6 bases and J 4 bases, with 15 bases left between them. The germline V gene has CDR1 ENHRY and CDR2 SYGVKD. The CDR3 sequence is CAISRQEMITEAFF. The CDR3 DNA follows: TGTGCCATCAGCAGACAGGAGATGATCACTGAAGCTTTCTTT.

V gene TRBV29-1 combines with J gene TRBJ2-3, with TRBD1 matching 7 bases. The germline CDR1 and CDR2 sequences are SQVTM and ANQGSEA. The CDR3 loop spans 13 amino acids. V dropped 5 bases and J dropped 0; count of bases not matched to a gene: 2. Here the CDR3 DNA reads TGCAGCGTTACAGGGGCTAGCACAGATACGCAGTATTTT. The encoded protein is CSVTGASTDTQYF.

In this sample, this clonotype turned up a few times. The chain employs TRBV6-6 and TRBJ2-7; 7 nucleotides agree with TRBD1. Per germline, CDR1 MNHNY and CDR2 SVGAGI (reference sequence). V lost 0 bases to trimming and J lost 6 bases; unmatched junction nucleotides: 5. The CDR3 has 14 residues. The CDR3 nucleotides are TGTGCCAGCAGTTACTCTTTGGGACAGAGCGAGCAGTACTTC. This sequence encodes CASSYSLGQSEQYF.

This clonotype occurred once. This sequence joins TRBV7-9 and TRBJ2-5; no clear D gene. Trimming removed 8 bases from V and 0 bases from J, with 16 bases in between. Germline CDR1 and CDR2: SEHNR and FQNEAQ (reference sequence). The CDR3 runs to 15 residues. CDR3 region: CASRSPEVYQETQYF. The CDR3 nucleotides are TGTGCCAGCCGCTCCCCCGAGGTGTACCAAGAGACCCAGTACTTC. Supplemented by reference TRBV7-9 and TRBJ2-5, the full variable domain reads DTGVSQNPRHKITKRGQNVTFRCDPISEHNRLYWYRQTLGQGPEFLTYFQNEAQLEKSRLLSDRFSAERPKGSFSTLEIQRTEQGDSAMYLCASRSPEVYQETQYFGPGTRLLVL.

This clonotype came up a few times. The J gene is TRBJ2-7, the V gene TRBV10-3; 11 positions match TRBD1. The CDR3 runs to 15 residues. Germline V lookup: CDR1 ENHRY, CDR2 SYGVKD. Trimming cost V 6 bases and J 3 bases; bases outside gene matches: 7. In nucleotides, the CDR3 is TGTGCCATCAGCGCCGGGACAGGGGGTTTCTACGAGCAGTACTTC. This codes for CAISAGTGGFYEQYF.

The chain joins TRBV27 to TRBJ2-3, with a tentative D call TRBD2 (6 bases). The CDR3 extends over 16 amino acids. The germline gives CDR1 MNHEY, CDR2 SMNVEV (reference sequence). The V end was cut by 3 bases, the J end by 0 bases, with 13 bases between. The CDR3 DNA sequence: TGTGCCAGCAGTTTTGGGCTAGCGCCTAGCACAGATACGCAGTATTTT. Its translation: CASSFGLAPSTDTQYF.

J is TRBJ2-5 and V is TRBV7-9; 10 nucleotides match TRBD1. Germline CDR1 SEHNR, CDR2 FQNEAQ (reference sequence). This CDR3 spans 16 amino acids. The ends lost 5 bases at V and 5 bases at J; junction bases unmatched: 11. CDR3 DNA sequence: TGTGCCAGCAGCCTCCCGGACAGGGGGGGAGACGAGACCCAGTACTTC. Encoded protein: CASSLPDRGGDETQYF.

Comment on this clonotype: A read error may explain this, as a much larger clone is one base away. This chain joins TRBV7-2 and TRBJ2-2, with TRBD1 matching over 10 bases. The CDR3 totals 16 residues. CDR1 is SGHTA, CDR2 FQGNSA, per germline. CDR3 loop: CASSLAGTGDTRELFF. CDR3 DNA sequence: TGTGCCAGCAGCTTGGCCGGGACAGGGGACACCAGGGAGCTGTTTTTT.

The table lists this clonotype with a few counts. CDR3 residues: CASSPRQGITDTQYF. In DNA, the CDR3 is TGCGCCAGCAGCCCCCGACAGGGTATTACGGATACGCAGTATTTT. The rearrangement uses TRBV4-1 and TRBJ2-3, with 7 bases aligning to TRBD1. The CDR3 loop spans 15 amino acids. With V trimmed by 4 bases and J by 6 bases, 10 bases remained unmatched. Germline-derived CDR1 and CDR2 are MGHRA and YSYEKL.

The chain recombines TRBV6-8 with TRBJ2-1; 8 positions agree with TRBD2. J lost 9 bases, V lost 0 bases, and 7 bases had no gene match. Germline CDR1 reads MNHGY; CDR2 reads SAAAGT. The CDR3 is 15 residues long. CDR3 DNA: TGTGCCAGCAGTTACTCAGCTAGCGGGTGGGCTGAGCAGTTCTTC. It yields the protein CASSYSASGWAEQFF.

This rearrangement joins TRBV24-1 to TRBJ2-1; D is possibly TRBD1 (6 bases). Germline V gives CDR1 KGHDR, CDR2 SFDVKD. Deletions cut 4 bases from V and 6 bases from J, with 12 bases between. This CDR3 is 14 amino acids long. CDR3: CATSEQGLGNEQFF. In DNA form, the CDR3 reads TGTGCCACCAGTGAACAGGGATTAGGCAATGAGCAGTTCTTC.

This clonotype came up a few times. This chain uses TRBV6-1 with TRBJ2-1; the match to TRBD2 covers 9 bases. V shed 6 bases and J 2 bases; nucleotides not matched to a gene: 5. CDR3 length: 15 amino acids. Germline assignment: CDR1 MNHNS and CDR2 SASEGT. The CDR3 DNA reads as TGTGCCAGCAGATACGGGACTAGCCCCTACAATGAGCAGTTCTTC. Translating gives CASRYGTSPYNEQFF.

Worth noting for this clonotype: A single base separates this from a much larger clone, so it may be a read error. The J gene is TRBJ2-5, the V gene TRBV5-4; either TRBD1 or TRBD2 may supply D (5 bases each). Germline V gene lookup returns CDR1 SGHNT and CDR2 YYREEE (reference sequence). CDR3 size: 11 residues. V was clipped by 6 bases and J by 5 bases, with 8 bases between them. For the CDR3, the DNA is TGTGCCAGCATCTGGGGGGAGACCCAGTACTTC. Its protein is CASIWGETQYF.

V gene TRBV27 combines with J gene TRBJ1-2; D is ambiguous. Germline V gene sequence: CDR1 MNHEY, CDR2 SMNVEV (reference sequence). Trimming cost V 6 bases and J 1 base, with 9 bases left between them. This CDR3 is 13 amino acids long. In nucleotides, the CDR3 is TGTGCCAGCAGAGTCGGCATTAACTATGGCTACACCTTC. Residues: CASRVGINYGYTF.

The chain joins TRBV7-6 to TRBJ1-1; D gene uncertain. The germline V gene has CDR1 SGHVS and CDR2 FNYEAQ. The CDR3 sequence is 12 residues long. Trimming shortened V by 4 bases and J by 5 bases, and 8 bases separated the two germline ends. CDR3 loop: CASSSDHTEAFF. The CDR3 DNA is TGTGCCAGCAGCTCTGACCATACTGAAGCTTTCTTT.

DNA for the CDR3: TGTGCCAGCAGTCCCCGGGACAGGGGGATTAGTAATGAAAAACTGTTTTTT. Translation gives CASSPRDRGISNEKLFF. This chain joins TRBV6-1 and TRBJ1-4, with 11 bases lining up with TRBD1. The CDR3 covers 17 residues. The ends lost 5 bases at V and 4 bases at J; junction bases unmatched: 9. Germline V gives CDR1 MNHNS, CDR2 SASEGT.

The chain employs TRBV24-1 and TRBJ2-5; D gene unclear. There are 13 residues in the CDR3. The germline gives CDR1 KGHDR, CDR2 SFDVKD. With 4 bases removed from V and 2 bases from J, the gap between germline ends came to 7 bases. DNA for the CDR3: TGTGCCACCAGTGACCAGATACAAGAGACCCAGTACTTC. Translated: CATSDQIQETQYF.

As to this clonotype: This may come from a read error, since a much larger clone is one base off. The rearrangement uses TRBV6-6 and TRBJ1-2; maybe TRBD1 (5 bases). Germline V gene lookup returns CDR1 MNHNY and CDR2 SVGAGI (reference sequence). CDR3 length equals 18 residues. CDR3: CASSSESGRQYPFYDYTF. In DNA, the CDR3 is TGTGCCAGCAGTTCAGAATCGGGACGGCAATATCCCTTCTATGACTACACCTTC.

Points on this clonotype: A read error may explain this, as a much larger clone is one base away. The chain links TRBV7-3 to TRBJ2-7; TRBD1 agrees at 7 bases. Germline CDR1 and CDR2: SGHTA and FQGTGA. V trimming: 7 bases; J trimming: 13 bases; junction bases outside the gene matches: 25. This CDR3 has 16 residues. The CDR3 DNA is TGTGCCAGCAACTTCCCCCGGGACAGCTTTTACGAGCAGGGCTACGTC. It encodes CASNFPRDSFYEQGYV.

The V gene is TRBV7-8, the J gene TRBJ1-2, with D tentatively TRBD1 (6 bases). Germline CDR1 reads SGHVS; CDR2 reads FQNEAQ. V was shortened by 4 bases and J by 3 bases, with 18 bases between the two germline ends. The CDR3 has 16 residues. CDR3 sequence: CASSWAGFGGDYGYTF. Written as DNA, the CDR3 is TGTGCCAGCAGCTGGGCAGGGTTCGGGGGCGACTATGGCTACACCTTC.

The chain has TRBV6-6 and TRBJ2-7; the D is unclear. Germline CDR1 MNHNY, CDR2 SVGAGI (reference sequence). The CDR3 has 13 amino acids. Trimming pared 6 bases from V and 7 bases from J, leaving 16 bases between. This chain's CDR3 is CASSPAYPAEQYV. CDR3 nucleotide sequence: TGTGCCAGCAGCCCGGCTTACCCTGCGGAGCAGTACGTC.

This clonotype was recorded only once. A much more abundant neighbour one base away suggests this may be a read error. J is TRBJ1-5 and V is TRBV7-2, with D unclear. This CDR3 comprises 16 residues. Germline V gene lookup returns CDR1 SGHTA and CDR2 FQGNSA. Trimming took 7 bases from V and 0 from J, leaving 16 bases between them. CDR3 nucleotide sequence: TGTGCCAGCAACCAATCGGGCAGACATAGCAATCAGCCCCAGCATTTT. Translated, it gives CASNQSGRHSNQPQHF.

Comment on this clonotype: A much larger clone differs from this one at a single base, so this may be a read error. The chain employs TRBV7-6 and TRBJ2-5; 9 nucleotides line up with TRBD1. The CDR3 contains 15 residues. CDR1 and CDR2 from the germline V gene are SGHVS and FNYEAQ. The CDR3 sequence: CVSSPPGQGWETQYF. DNA for the CDR3: TGTGTCAGCAGCCCGCCGGGACAGGGTTGGGAGACCCAGTACTTC.

This clonotype showed up many times. This chain joins TRBV12-3 or TRBV12-4 and TRBJ2-1; perhaps D is TRBD1 or TRBD2 (5 bases each). V gave up 6 bases and J gave up 5 bases, with 14 bases separating them. The CDR3 extends over 14 amino acids. In DNA, the CDR3 is TGTGCCAGCAGCACTTGGGACGGCGACAATGAGCAGTTCTTC. It codes for CASSTWDGDNEQFF.

The V gene is TRBV11-3, the J gene TRBJ2-1, with 12 nucleotides matching TRBD1. The CDR3 runs to 16 residues. V lost 5 bases to trimming and J lost 4 bases; unmatched junction nucleotides: 6. Germline V gene lookup returns CDR1 SGHNT and CDR2 YENEEA. The DNA for the CDR3 is TGTGCCAGCAGCCTTCGGGACAGGGGGCTGTACAATGAGCAGTTCTTC. Residues: CASSLRDRGLYNEQFF.

This clonotype was seen a handful of times. The CDR3 spells CASSYNIYEQYV. DNA of the CDR3: TGTGCCAGCAGTTACAACATTTACGAGCAGTACGTC. The chain carries TRBV6-2 or TRBV6-3 and TRBJ2-7; D ambiguous. The CDR3 totals 12 residues. The V end was cut by 2 bases, the J end by 4 bases, with 6 bases between. Per germline, CDR1 MNHEY and CDR2 SVGEGT.

V and J are TRBV2 and TRBJ1-4; no reliable D call. The germline V and J ends were trimmed by 4 bases and 6 bases, with 12 bases remaining between them. The CDR3 contains 14 residues. Germline loops: CDR1 SNHLY, CDR2 FYNNEI. The CDR3 protein is CASSGRARDEKLFF. The CDR3 DNA is TGTGCCAGCAGTGGGCGGGCAAGGGATGAAAAACTGTTTTTT.